This TCR beta chain was sequenced during a study of OX40 agonist ivuxolimab in advanced cancers. Study at large: Two cutaneous melanoma patients and one hepatocellular carcinoma patient, three in all, had partial responses.

Repertoires were generated with immunoSEQ multiplex PCR, while TCRdb's copy carries only in-frame clones and drops some. This table has roughly 92,000 clones, less than 85% appearing once. This receptor was taken from an adult with an advanced solid tumor such as melanoma, head and neck, liver or kidney cancer. The source material was CD4+ or CD8+ T cells sorted from blood, sampled in a trial of the OX40 agonist ivuxolimab.

Written as DNA, the CDR3 is TGTGCCAGCAGTCTCACCGGATCGGGCCACGAGCAGTACTTC. This gives the protein CASSLTGSGHEQYF. The chain employs TRBV6-5 and TRBJ2-7, with D hard to call. This CDR3 comprises 14 residues. The V and J ends lost 5 bases and 5 bases respectively, with 16 bases between them. Looked up from germline, CDR1 is MNHEY and CDR2 is SVGAGI.